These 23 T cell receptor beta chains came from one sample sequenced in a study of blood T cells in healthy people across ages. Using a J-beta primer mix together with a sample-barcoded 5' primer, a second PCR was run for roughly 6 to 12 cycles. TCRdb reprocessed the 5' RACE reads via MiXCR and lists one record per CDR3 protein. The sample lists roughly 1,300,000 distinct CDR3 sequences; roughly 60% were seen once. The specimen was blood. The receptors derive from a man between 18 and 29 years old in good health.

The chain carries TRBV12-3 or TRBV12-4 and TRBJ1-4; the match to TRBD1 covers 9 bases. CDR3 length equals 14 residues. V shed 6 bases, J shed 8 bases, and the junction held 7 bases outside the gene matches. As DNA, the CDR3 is TGTGCCAGCAGAACAGGGGGCCAGGGGGAAAAACTGTTTTTT. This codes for CASRTGGQGEKLFF.

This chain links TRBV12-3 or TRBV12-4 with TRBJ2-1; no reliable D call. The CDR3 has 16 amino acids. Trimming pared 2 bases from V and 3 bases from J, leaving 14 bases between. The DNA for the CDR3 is TGTGCCAGCAGTTTATTCTATAGTGAGAACTACAATGAGCAGTTCTTC. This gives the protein CASSLFYSENYNEQFF.

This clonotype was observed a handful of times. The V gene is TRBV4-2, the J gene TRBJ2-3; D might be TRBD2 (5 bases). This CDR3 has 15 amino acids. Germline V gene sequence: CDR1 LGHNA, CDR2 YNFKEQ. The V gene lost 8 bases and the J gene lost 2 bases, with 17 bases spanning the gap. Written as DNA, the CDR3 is TGTGCCAGCCGGTTGGCCGGACTCCCCACAGATACGCAGTATTTT. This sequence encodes CASRLAGLPTDTQYF.

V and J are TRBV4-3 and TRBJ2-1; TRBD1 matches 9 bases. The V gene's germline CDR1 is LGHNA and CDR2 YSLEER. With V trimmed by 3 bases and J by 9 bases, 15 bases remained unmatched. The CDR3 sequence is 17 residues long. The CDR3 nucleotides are TGCGCCAGCAGCCAGGTTTCCTTGGGGACAGGGTTTTGTGAGCAGTTCTTC. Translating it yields CASSQVSLGTGFCEQFF.

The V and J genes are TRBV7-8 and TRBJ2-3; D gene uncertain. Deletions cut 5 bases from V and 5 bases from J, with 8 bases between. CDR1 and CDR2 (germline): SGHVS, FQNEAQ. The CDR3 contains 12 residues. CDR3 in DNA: TGTGCCAGCAGCGCGGTGCTAGATACGCAGTATTTT. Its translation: CASSAVLDTQYF.

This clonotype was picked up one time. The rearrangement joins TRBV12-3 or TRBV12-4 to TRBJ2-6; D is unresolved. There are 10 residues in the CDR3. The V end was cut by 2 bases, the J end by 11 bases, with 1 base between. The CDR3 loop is CASSLYVLTF. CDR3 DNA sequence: TGTGCCAGCAGTTTATACGTCCTGACTTTC.

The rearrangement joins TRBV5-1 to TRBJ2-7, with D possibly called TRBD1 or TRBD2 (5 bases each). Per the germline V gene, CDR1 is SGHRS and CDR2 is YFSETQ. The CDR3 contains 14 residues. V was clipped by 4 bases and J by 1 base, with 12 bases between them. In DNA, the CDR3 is TGCGCCAGCAGCGCCCGGGACCTATCCTACGAGCAGTACTTC. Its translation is CASSARDLSYEQYF.

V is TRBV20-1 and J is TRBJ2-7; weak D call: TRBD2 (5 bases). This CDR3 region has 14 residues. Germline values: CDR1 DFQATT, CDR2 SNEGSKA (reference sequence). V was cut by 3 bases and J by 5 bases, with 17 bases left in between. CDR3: CSARAPGSNDEQYF. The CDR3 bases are TGCAGTGCTAGGGCCCCGGGAAGTAACGACGAGCAGTACTTC.

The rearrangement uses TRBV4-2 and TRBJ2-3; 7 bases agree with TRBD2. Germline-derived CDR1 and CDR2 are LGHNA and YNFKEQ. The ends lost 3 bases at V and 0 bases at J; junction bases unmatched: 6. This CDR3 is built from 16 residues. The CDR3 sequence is CASSQGVSGSTDTQYF. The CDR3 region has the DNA TGTGCCAGCAGCCAGGGAGTTAGCGGGAGCACAGATACGCAGTATTTT.

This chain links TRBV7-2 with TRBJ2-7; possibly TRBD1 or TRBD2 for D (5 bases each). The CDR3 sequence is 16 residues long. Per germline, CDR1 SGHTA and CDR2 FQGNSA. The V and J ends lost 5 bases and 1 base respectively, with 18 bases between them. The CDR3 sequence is CASSPPPGTGSYEQYF. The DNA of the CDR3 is TGTGCCAGCAGCCCCCCCCCAGGGACCGGGTCCTACGAGCAGTACTTC.

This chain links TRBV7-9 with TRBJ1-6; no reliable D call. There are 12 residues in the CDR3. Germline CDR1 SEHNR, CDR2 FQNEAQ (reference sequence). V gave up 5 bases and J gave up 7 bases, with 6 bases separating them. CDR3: CASSRGNSPLHF. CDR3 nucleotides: TGTGCCAGCAGCAGAGGGAATTCACCCCTCCACTTT.

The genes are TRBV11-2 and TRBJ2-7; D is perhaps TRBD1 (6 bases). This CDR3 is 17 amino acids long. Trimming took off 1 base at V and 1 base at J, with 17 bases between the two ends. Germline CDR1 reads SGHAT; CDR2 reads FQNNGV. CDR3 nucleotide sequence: TGTGCCAGCAGCTTAGTCTTTACCGGGACACCATCCTACGAGCAGTACTTC. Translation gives CASSLVFTGTPSYEQYF.

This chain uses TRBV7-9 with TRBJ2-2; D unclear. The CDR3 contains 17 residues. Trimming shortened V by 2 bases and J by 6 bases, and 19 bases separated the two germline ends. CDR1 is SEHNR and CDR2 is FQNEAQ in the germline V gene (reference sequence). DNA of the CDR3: TGTGCCAGCAGCTTATTTTCCGGGCCCCAAAGGGCCGGGGAGCTGTTTTTT. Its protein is CASSLFSGPQRAGELFF.

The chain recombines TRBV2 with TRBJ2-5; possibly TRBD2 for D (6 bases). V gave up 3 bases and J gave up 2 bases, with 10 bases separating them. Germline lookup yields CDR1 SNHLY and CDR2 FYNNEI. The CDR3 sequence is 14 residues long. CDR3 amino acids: CASSEEGRQETQYF. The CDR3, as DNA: TGTGCCAGCAGTGAGGAGGGGCGGCAAGAGACCCAGTACTTC.

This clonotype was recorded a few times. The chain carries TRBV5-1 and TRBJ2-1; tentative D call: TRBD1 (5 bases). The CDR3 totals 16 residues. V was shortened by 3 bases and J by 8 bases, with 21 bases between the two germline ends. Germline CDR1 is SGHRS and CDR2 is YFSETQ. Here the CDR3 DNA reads TGCGCCAGCAGCTCGCCCCCGGACACCCTGGGCGATGAGCAGTTCTTC. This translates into CASSSPPDTLGDEQFF.

The CDR3 DNA follows: TGCGCCAGCAGCCCCACGGGAGGCAATCTGCCCCTCGAGCAGTACTTC. Its protein product is CASSPTGGNLPLEQYF. V is TRBV4-1 and J is TRBJ2-7; the match to TRBD2 covers 7 bases. Germline CDR1 is MGHRA and CDR2 is YSYEKL. The CDR3 extends over 16 amino acids. The junction had 15 bases not matched to a gene; V was cut back by 4 bases and J by 6 bases.

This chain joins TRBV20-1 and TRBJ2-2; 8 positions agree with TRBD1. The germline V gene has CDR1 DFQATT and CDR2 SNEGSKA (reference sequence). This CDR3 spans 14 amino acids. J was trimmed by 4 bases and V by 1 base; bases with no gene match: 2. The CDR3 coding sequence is TGCAGTGCTAGAGGACAGGGGCGCACCGGGGAGCTGTTTTTT. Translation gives CSARGQGRTGELFF.

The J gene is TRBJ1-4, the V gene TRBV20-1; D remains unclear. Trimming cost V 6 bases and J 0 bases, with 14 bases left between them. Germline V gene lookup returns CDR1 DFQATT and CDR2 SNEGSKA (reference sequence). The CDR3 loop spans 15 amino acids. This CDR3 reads CSAFIPGATNEKLFF. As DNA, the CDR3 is TGCAGTGCCTTCATCCCGGGAGCAACTAATGAAAAACTGTTTTTT.

DNA of the CDR3: TGTGCCAGCAGCCCTGAACCTTCATCAGATACGCAGTATTTT. Amino acids: CASSPEPSSDTQYF. J is TRBJ2-3 and V is TRBV13; the D is unclear. Germline values: CDR1 PRHDT, CDR2 FYEKMQ (reference sequence). The V end was cut by 5 bases, the J end by 4 bases, with 13 bases between. The CDR3 loop spans 14 amino acids.

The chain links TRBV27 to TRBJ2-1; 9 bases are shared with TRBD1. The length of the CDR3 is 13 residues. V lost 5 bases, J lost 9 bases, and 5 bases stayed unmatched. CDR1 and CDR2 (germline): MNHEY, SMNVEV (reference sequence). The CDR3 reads CASSITGGGEQFF. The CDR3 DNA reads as TGTGCCAGCAGTATCACAGGGGGCGGTGAGCAGTTCTTC.

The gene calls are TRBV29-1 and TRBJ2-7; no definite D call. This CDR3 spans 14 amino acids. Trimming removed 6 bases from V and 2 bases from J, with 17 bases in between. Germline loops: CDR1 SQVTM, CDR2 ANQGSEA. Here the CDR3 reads CSVYVTSGAYEQYF. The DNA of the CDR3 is TGCAGCGTCTACGTTACTTCAGGTGCCTACGAGCAGTACTTC.

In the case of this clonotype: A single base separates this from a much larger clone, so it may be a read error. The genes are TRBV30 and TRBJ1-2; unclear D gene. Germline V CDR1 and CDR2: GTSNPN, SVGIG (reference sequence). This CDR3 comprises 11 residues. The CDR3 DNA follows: TGTGCCGGGAGTAGAGGGAATGGCTACACCTTC. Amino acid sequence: CAGSRGNGYTF.

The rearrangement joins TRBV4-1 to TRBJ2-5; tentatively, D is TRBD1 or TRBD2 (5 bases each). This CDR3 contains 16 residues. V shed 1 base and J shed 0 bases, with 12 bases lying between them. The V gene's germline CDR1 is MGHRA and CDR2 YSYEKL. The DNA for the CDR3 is TGCGCCAGCAGCCAAGTTTGGGGGAAGTACCAAGAGACCCAGTACTTC. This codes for CASSQVWGKYQETQYF.